Presented here are 18 T cell receptor beta chains from one specimen sequenced in a study of blood T cell repertoires in COVID-19. TCRdb's copy holds only in-frame clones and misses some; the assay was immunoSEQ multiplex PCR. This table has hundreds of thousands of clones, about 89% appearing once. The material sequenced was peripheral blood. Receptor source: a woman aged 45-65 years with COVID-19, enrolled during active disease.

The chain is built from TRBV5-6 and TRBJ2-7, with D maybe TRBD1 (6 bases). The CDR3 length is 16 residues. Germline V CDR1 and CDR2: SGHDT, YYEEEE. V lost 0 bases and J lost 0, with 13 bases in between. CDR3 nucleotide sequence: TGTGCCAGCAGCTTGGCAGGGGCATCCTACTCCTACGAGCAGTACTTC. Translating it yields CASSLAGASYSYEQYF.

The chain couples TRBV12-3 or TRBV12-4 to TRBJ1-2; no clear D gene. CDR3 length: 11 amino acids. With 7 bases removed from V and 7 bases from J, the gap between germline ends came to 10 bases. CDR3 in amino acids: CASIGSGGYTF. In nucleotides, the CDR3 is TGTGCCAGCATAGGATCGGGTGGCTACACCTTC.

This clone was counted a single time. CDR3 amino acids: CASSSNQGNSPLHF. In nucleotides, the CDR3 is TGTGCCAGCAGCTCGAACCAGGGTAACTCACCCCTCCACTTT. The chain has TRBV7-9 and TRBJ1-6, with D possibly TRBD1 on 5 matching bases. V lost 4 bases to trimming and J lost 10 bases, with 14 bases between them. CDR1 and CDR2 (germline): SEHNR, FQNEAQ (reference sequence). This CDR3 contains 14 residues.

V is TRBV27 and J is TRBJ2-7; D perhaps matches TRBD1 (5 bases). CDR1 is MNHEY and CDR2 is SMNVEV in the germline V gene (reference sequence). This CDR3 comprises 12 residues. V was shortened by 6 bases and J by 6 bases, with 12 bases between the two germline ends. The CDR3 region is CASSPTGAEQYF. CDR3 bases: TGTGCCAGCAGCCCAACAGGAGCCGAGCAGTACTTC.

This rearrangement joins TRBV6-5 to TRBJ1-4; tentative D call: TRBD1 (6 bases). The CDR3 has 14 amino acids. Deletions cut 7 bases from V and 7 bases from J, with 16 bases between. CDR1 MNHEY and CDR2 SVGAGI come from the germline V gene. The CDR3: CASKLGQIGEKLFF. For the CDR3, the DNA is TGTGCCAGCAAACTCGGACAGATCGGTGAAAAACTGTTTTTT.

The chain couples TRBV7-9 to TRBJ2-3, with 8 bases aligning to TRBD2. J gave up 6 bases and V 5 bases, and 19 bases lay outside the gene matches. The CDR3 consists of 18 residues. Germline CDR1 reads SEHNR; CDR2 reads FQNEAQ (reference sequence). CDR3 sequence: CASSPVGTSGPRWDTQYF. Written as DNA, the CDR3 is TGTGCCAGCAGCCCGGTGGGTACTAGCGGTCCACGGTGGGATACGCAGTATTTT. Looking up the rest from reference TRBV7-9 and TRBJ2-3 gives the full variable domain: DTGVSQNPRHKITKRGQNVTFRCDPISEHNRLYWYRQTLGQGPEFLTYFQNEAQLEKSRLLSDRFSAERPKGSFSTLEIQRTEQGDSAMYLCASSPVGTSGPRWDTQYFGPGTRLTVL.

This chain joins TRBV6-4 and TRBJ1-1, with 7 bases fitting TRBD1. Germline trimming cut 6 bases from V and 0 bases from J; bases unmatched to any gene: 7. This CDR3 comprises 15 residues. CDR1 is MRHNA, CDR2 SNTAGT, per germline. The CDR3 loop reads CASRPRTGVNTEAFF. CDR3 nucleotide sequence: TGTGCCAGCAGGCCTAGAACAGGGGTGAACACTGAAGCTTTCTTT.

The CDR3 reads CASSLDLPPSGTEQYF. CDR3 coding DNA: TGTGCCAGCAGCTTAGACCTCCCCCCTAGCGGGACTGAGCAGTACTTC. The chain recombines TRBV7-2 with TRBJ2-7; 9 nucleotides match TRBD2. CDR1 SGHTA and CDR2 FQGNSA come from the germline V gene. V was clipped by 1 base and J by 7 bases; unmatched bases: 11. CDR3 size: 16 residues.

The gene calls are TRBV7-3 and TRBJ2-2; perhaps TRBD2 as D (5 bases). Germline values: CDR1 SGHTA, CDR2 FQGTGA. The CDR3 contains 17 residues. V was trimmed by 5 bases and J by 4 bases, leaving 20 bases between them. The CDR3 bases are TGTGCCAGCAGCGCCACTAGGAACCCCTGGGCCACCGGGGAGCTGTTTTTT. Its protein product is CASSATRNPWATGELFF.

The chain links TRBV7-6 to TRBJ2-1; TRBD2 matches at 8 bases. Germline V gene sequence: CDR1 SGHVS, CDR2 FNYEAQ. The CDR3 runs to 16 residues. V shed 0 bases and J 3 bases; nucleotides not matched to a gene: 4. This chain's CDR3 is CASSLARAGGYNEQFF. The DNA for the CDR3 is TGTGCCAGCAGCTTAGCTCGCGCGGGAGGCTACAATGAGCAGTTCTTC.

This clone has only one observation. The chain couples TRBV3-1 (or the pseudogene TRBV3-2) to TRBJ1-2; 10 bases fit TRBD1. Germline CDR1 reads LGHDT; CDR2 reads YNNKEL (reference sequence). The CDR3 covers 17 residues. V lost 1 base to trimming and J lost 4 bases; unmatched junction nucleotides: 9. CDR3 loop: CASSQVGDRGYGYGYTF. The CDR3, as DNA: TGTGCCAGCAGCCAAGTTGGGGACAGGGGTTACGGCTATGGCTACACCTTC.

The genes are TRBV29-1 and TRBJ2-7; 10 bases are shared with TRBD2. The germline V gene encodes CDR1 SQVTM and CDR2 ANQGSEA. The V segment lost 6 bases and the J segment 2 bases; nucleotides outside the gene matches: 1. This CDR3 has 12 amino acids. The CDR3 region is CSVLAGTYEQYF. DNA of the CDR3: TGCAGCGTACTAGCGGGGACCTACGAGCAGTACTTC.

The V call is TRBV2, the J call TRBJ2-7; TRBD2 matches at 12 bases. Germline loops: CDR1 SNHLY, CDR2 FYNNEI. The CDR3 is 13 residues long. The trim removed 9 bases at V and 7 bases at J, leaving 7 bases unmatched. The CDR3 loop is CARRLAGVREQYF. As DNA, the CDR3 is TGTGCCAGACGACTAGCGGGAGTCAGGGAGCAGTACTTC.

This chain links TRBV19 with TRBJ1-2, with TRBD1 matching over 8 bases. The ends lost 9 bases at V and 7 bases at J; junction bases unmatched: 19. The V gene's germline CDR1 is LNHDA and CDR2 SQIVND (reference sequence). There are 16 residues in the CDR3. DNA of the CDR3: TGTGCCAGCAGAAACGGACAGGGCCTGGGGCGGGGTGGCTACACCTTC. Its protein product is CASRNGQGLGRGGYTF. The full variable domain, in which reference TRBV19 and TRBJ1-2 provide the parts outside the CDR3, is DGGITQSPKYLFRKEGQNVTLSCEQNLNHDAMYWYRQDPGQGLRLIYYSQIVNDFQKGDIAEGYSVSREKKESFPLTVTSAQKNPTAFYLCASRNGQGLGRGGYTFGSGTRLTVV.

V usage is TRBV29-1 and J usage is TRBJ1-2; possible D gene TRBD1, 5 bases. Germline V CDR1 and CDR2: SQVTM, ANQGSEA. The V and J ends lost 5 bases and 8 bases respectively, with 18 bases between them. The CDR3 extends over 13 amino acids. For the CDR3, the DNA is TGCAGCGTTCCGACAGCCACCCCCTCCGGCTACACCTTC. It is translated as CSVPTATPSGYTF.

CDR3 nucleotide sequence: TGCGCCAGCAGTGACCCCCCGGGAGGTACAACCTACGAGCAGTACTTC. It specifies CASSDPPGGTTYEQYF. The gene calls are TRBV10-2 and TRBJ2-7; 7 bases are a match to TRBD2. The CDR3 has 16 residues. Germline V CDR1 and CDR2: WSHSY, SAAADI. V lost 3 bases, J lost 2 bases, and 10 bases stayed unmatched.

The rearrangement uses TRBV14 and TRBJ2-3; TRBD2 matches 7 bases. Germline V lookup: CDR1 SGHDN, CDR2 FVKESK. J was trimmed by 6 bases and V by 5 bases; bases with no gene match: 17. CDR3 length: 17 residues. The CDR3: CASSSGWIAGAGDTQYF. The CDR3 nucleotides read TGTGCCAGCAGCTCGGGGTGGATCGCGGGAGCAGGTGATACGCAGTATTTT.

This chain uses TRBV6-5 with TRBJ1-2; 11 nucleotides align to TRBD1. Trimming removed 6 bases from V and 3 bases from J; junction bases left unmatched: 6. Germline V gene sequence: CDR1 MNHEY, CDR2 SVGAGI. This CDR3 is built from 15 residues. CDR3: CASSWTGGNDYGYTF. The CDR3 nucleotides are TGTGCCAGCAGCTGGACAGGGGGCAACGACTATGGCTACACCTTC.